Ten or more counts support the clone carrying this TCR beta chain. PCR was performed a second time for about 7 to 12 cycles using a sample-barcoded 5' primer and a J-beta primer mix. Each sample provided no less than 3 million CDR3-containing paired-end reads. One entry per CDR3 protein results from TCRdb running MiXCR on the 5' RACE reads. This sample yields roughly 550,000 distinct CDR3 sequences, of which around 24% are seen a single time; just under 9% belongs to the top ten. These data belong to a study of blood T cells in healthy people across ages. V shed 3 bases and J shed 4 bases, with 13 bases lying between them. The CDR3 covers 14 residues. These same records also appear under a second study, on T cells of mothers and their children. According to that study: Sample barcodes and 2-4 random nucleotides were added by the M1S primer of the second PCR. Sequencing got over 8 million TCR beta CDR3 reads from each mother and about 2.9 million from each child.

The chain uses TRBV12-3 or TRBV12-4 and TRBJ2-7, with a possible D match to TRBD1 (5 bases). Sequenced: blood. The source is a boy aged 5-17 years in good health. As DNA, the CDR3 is TGTGCCAGCAGTTTCGGCAGGGTATTTTACGAGCAGTACTTC. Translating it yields CASSFGRVFYEQYF.